This entry is about one T cell receptor (beta chain). This clone was recorded a few times. Its antigen remains unidentified. The record has no base qualities; no much larger clone is one base away. The data originate from a study of blood T cell repertoires in COVID-19 (dated by TCRdb to the early 2020s). As for the study more broadly: Samples covering the acute and convalescent phases of COVID-19 were provided by collaborators in the United States, Italy and Spain. The material from the prospective study consisted of cDNA or gDNA derived from T cells, B-cell-depleted T cells, or PBMCs. Deeply sampled blood TCRbeta repertoires from subjects exposed to, actively infected with, or recovered from COVID-19 were included in the dataset. The repertoires were released in a freely available public database meant as a resource for research on the immune response to SARS-CoV-2. The samples were drawn from two sources: the first 160 participants of the ongoing ImmuneRACE study, and about 1,300 subjects contributed by 6 global collaborators. Nearly every sample came with metadata listing a de-identified subject ID, COVID-19 status, age in years and sex. Where available, HLA class I and class II types were taken from metadata supplied by the sample provider and were not determined by assay-based typing. What the authors observed across the whole study: The quantity of clinical and demographic metadata differed by source and by participant and was supplied without curation.

Another Seattle source contributed samples from volunteer blood donors who had recovered from COVID-19. Collaborating institutions collected whole blood in K2EDTA tubes following their own protocols. For TCRbeta analysis, collaborators shipped samples in one of three forms: frozen whole blood, isolated PBMCs, or DNA extracted from either of those sample types. From a lookup of the germline V gene, CDR1 and CDR2 are MGHDK and SYGVNS. Trimming leaves V shorter by 3 bases and J shorter by 3 bases, with the junction holding 7 bases beyond the gene matches. From its cysteine to its phenylalanine, the CDR3 spans 16 amino acids. Only the CDR3 DNA is retained, 48 bases long and in frame from the first base. The immunoSEQ Assay, a bias-controlled multiplex PCR, was used to amplify TCRbeta CDR3 regions from genomic DNA. Processing in the source paper ran as follows. The number of nucleated cells in each sample was estimated from the amplification of reference gene primers within the assay. Sequence reads were collapsed and filtered to measure the absolute abundance of every unique TCRbeta CDR3 rearrangement. For each sample, productive Simpson clonality was calculated as the square root of Simpson's diversity index across productive rearrangements. In its TCRdb copy, this immuneACCESS table keeps in-frame sequences only and misses some clones. Where compared with another copy, unresolved V genes explain less than half of these, and the others have no known cause. V, J and clone size were drawn from that table, and D and trimming were deduced from the DNA. In this sample the table shows 110,000 or so clones, about 88% of which occur a single time. The top ten hold almost 8.5% of the sample.

The receptor was isolated from a woman aged 70-85 years who had recovered from COVID-19. The rearrangement joined TRBV25-1 to TRBJ1-1, with 10 bases matching TRBD1. The specimen was peripheral blood. The DNA reads as follows: TGTGCCAGCAGTGATAGGGACAGGGGTGCGGACACTGAAGCTTTCTTT. The translation is CASSDRDRGADTEAFF.